The 4 T cell receptor beta chains below all came from one sample that was sequenced in a study of blood T cell repertoires in COVID-19 (TCRdb year 2020). The library was built by means of the immunoSEQ multiplex PCR assay. The clones in this table, taken by TCRdb from immuneACCESS, are in-frame only. Not every clone is retained; where verified, under half of the shortfall comes from an unresolved V gene, and the cause of the rest is unknown. For this sample there are almost 400,000 clones; just under 90% appear just once. The leading ten clones occupy about 1.8% of the sample. The sample consisted of PBMCs or T cells enriched from blood (not recorded which). The receptors were sampled from a woman aged 25 to 39 who had recovered from COVID-19.

The genes are TRBV5-4 and TRBJ2-5, with 10 bases identical to TRBD2. The CDR3 contains 16 residues. The junction had 11 bases not matched to a gene; V was cut back by 4 bases and J by 5 bases. Per germline, CDR1 SGHNT and CDR2 YYREEE (reference sequence). CDR3 protein: CASSPAKAGGRETQYF. The CDR3 coding sequence is TGTGCCAGCAGCCCCGCTAAAGCGGGGGGGCGCGAGACCCAGTACTTC.

The J gene is TRBJ2-7, the V gene TRBV6-5; D is possibly TRBD2 (6 bases). From germline, CDR1 is MNHEY and CDR2 SVGAGI. The CDR3 runs to 13 residues. Deletions cut 6 bases from V and 7 bases from J, with 16 bases between. CDR3: CASRFGTGEEQYF. CDR3 nucleotides: TGTGCCAGCAGGTTTGGGACGGGGGAAGAGCAGTACTTC.

Worth noting for this clone: The sample holds other DNA sequences that translate to the same CDR3. The rearrangement uses TRBV7-9 and TRBJ2-5, with D tentatively TRBD1 (6 bases). CDR1 is SEHNR and CDR2 is FQNEAQ in the germline V gene (reference sequence). The CDR3 extends over 13 amino acids. V was shortened by 5 bases and J by 4 bases, with 11 bases between the two germline ends. In DNA, the CDR3 is TGTGCCAGCAGCCCGCAGGGGCTAGAGACCCAGTACTTC. It encodes CASSPQGLETQYF. The full variable domain, in which reference TRBV7-9 and TRBJ2-5 provide the parts outside the CDR3, is DTGVSQNPRHKITKRGQNVTFRCDPISEHNRLYWYRQTLGQGPEFLTYFQNEAQLEKSRLLSDRFSAERPKGSFSTLEIQRTEQGDSAMYLCASSPQGLETQYFGPGTRLLVL.

The gene calls are TRBV6-5 and TRBJ1-5; D is undetermined. CDR1 is MNHEY, CDR2 SVGAGI, per germline. V was cut by 7 bases and J by 3 bases, with 13 bases left in between. The length of the CDR3 is 14 residues. CDR3 nucleotides: TGTGCCAGCACCGCCCGGGGTCCCAATCAGCCCCAGCATTTT. Translation: CASTARGPNQPQHF.